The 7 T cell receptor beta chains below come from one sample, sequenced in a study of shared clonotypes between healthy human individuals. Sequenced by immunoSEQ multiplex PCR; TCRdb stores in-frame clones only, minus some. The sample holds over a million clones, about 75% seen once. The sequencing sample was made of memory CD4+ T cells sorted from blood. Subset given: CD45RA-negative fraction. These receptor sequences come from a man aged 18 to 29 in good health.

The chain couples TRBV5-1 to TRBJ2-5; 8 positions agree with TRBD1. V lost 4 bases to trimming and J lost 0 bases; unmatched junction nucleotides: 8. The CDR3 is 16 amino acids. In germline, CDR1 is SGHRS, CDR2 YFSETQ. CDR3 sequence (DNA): TGCGCCAGCAGCATAAAACAGGGGGGAAACCAAGAGACCCAGTACTTC. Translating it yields CASSIKQGGNQETQYF.

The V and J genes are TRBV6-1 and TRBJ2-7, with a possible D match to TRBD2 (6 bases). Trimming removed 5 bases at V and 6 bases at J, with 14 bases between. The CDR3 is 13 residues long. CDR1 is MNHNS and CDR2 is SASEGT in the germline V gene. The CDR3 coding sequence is TGTGCCAGCAGTTTCTGGGGAGGATTCGAGCAGTACTTC. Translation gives CASSFWGGFEQYF.

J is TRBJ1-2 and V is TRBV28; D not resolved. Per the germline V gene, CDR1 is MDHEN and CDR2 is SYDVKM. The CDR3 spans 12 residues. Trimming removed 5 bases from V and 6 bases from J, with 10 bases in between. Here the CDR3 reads CASSASTDGYTF. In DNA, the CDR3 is TGTGCCAGCAGTGCTTCGACGGATGGCTACACCTTC.

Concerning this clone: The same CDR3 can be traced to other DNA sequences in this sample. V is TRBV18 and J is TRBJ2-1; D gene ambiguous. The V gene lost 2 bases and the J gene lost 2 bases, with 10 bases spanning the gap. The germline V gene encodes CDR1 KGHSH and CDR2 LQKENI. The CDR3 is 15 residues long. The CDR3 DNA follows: TGTGCCAGCTCACCAGTGAAAGGGACCTACAATGAGCAGTTCTTC. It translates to CASSPVKGTYNEQFF.

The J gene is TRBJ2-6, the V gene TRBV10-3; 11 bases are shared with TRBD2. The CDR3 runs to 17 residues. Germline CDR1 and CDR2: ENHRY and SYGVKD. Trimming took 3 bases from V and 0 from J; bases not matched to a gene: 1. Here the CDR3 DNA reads TGTGCCATCAGTGACCTAGCGGGGGGCTCTGGGGCCAACGTCCTGACTTTC. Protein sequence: CAISDLAGGSGANVLTF.

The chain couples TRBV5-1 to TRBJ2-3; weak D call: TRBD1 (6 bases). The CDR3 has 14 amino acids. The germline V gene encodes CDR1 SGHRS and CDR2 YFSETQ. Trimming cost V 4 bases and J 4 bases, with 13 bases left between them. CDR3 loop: CASSQQGGSDTQYF. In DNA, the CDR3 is TGCGCCAGCAGCCAACAGGGCGGGTCAGATACGCAGTATTTT.

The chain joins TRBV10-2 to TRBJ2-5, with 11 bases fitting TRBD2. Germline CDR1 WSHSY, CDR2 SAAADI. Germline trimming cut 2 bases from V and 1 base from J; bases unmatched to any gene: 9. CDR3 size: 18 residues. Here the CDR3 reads CASSEPTSGIGGQETQYF. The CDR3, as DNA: TGCGCCAGCAGTGAGCCGACTAGCGGGATAGGGGGCCAAGAGACCCAGTACTTC.